This T cell receptor (beta chain) emerged from a study of blood T cells in healthy people across ages (dated by TCRdb to about 2015). Looking at the study overall: Template switching captured roughly one uniquely barcoded TCR beta cDNA molecule per two T cells in model experiments. For two donors (one aged 18 to 30 and one aged 80 or older), the study analyzed two additional independent replicas of 1 million unique cDNA reads from the same blood draw. To avoid experimental bias, donors of different ages were randomly spread across the sequencing lanes. Using deep sequencing normalized with unique cDNA molecular identifiers, the study measured how TCR beta repertoire diversity changes with age. The donors were split into four age groups: young (average 16 years), middle-aged (over 35), aged (about 56) and long-lived (over 80).

Receptor amplification or capture employed 5' RACE. Instrument on record: Illumina HiSeq 2500. A second PCR of roughly 7 to 12 cycles was performed with a sample-barcoded 5' primer and a J-beta primer mix. A unique molecular identifier was introduced onto each TCR beta cDNA molecule by a template-switch 5' adaptor carrying 12 random nucleotides. Each sample yielded at least 2.5 million CDR3-containing paired-end reads. First-strand cDNA was synthesized from all RNA with the Mint cDNA synthesis kit, primed by a TRBC-specific oligonucleotide. After uracil-DNA glycosylase treatment, a first 18-cycle PCR used universal primers M1SS and BC2_uni_R on all cDNA. The source study handled its data this way. For normalization, 1 million high-quality reads were randomly selected from each sample, with every read carrying a distinct molecular identifier. Reads with shared molecular identifiers were discarded instead of being binned into consensus sequences. MiTCR, with a Q25 quality threshold and the strictest error-elimination algorithm, was used for CDR3 identification, clonotype clustering and error correction. A nonparametric unseen species model using Euler transformation provided a lower-bound estimate of total TCR beta diversity. TCRdb reanalyzed the raw reads on its own, using fastp at Q25 for trimming and MiXCR for clone calling, and kept in-frame beta chains. Each CDR3 protein gets just one entry, which takes the most common genes and DNA from the rows behind it. The V and J calls and clone size are TCRdb's, not the authors'. Within this sample are approximately 800,000 distinct CDR3 sequences, with under 40% of them counted one time only. The ten largest make up roughly 13% of the sample.

The CDR3 sequence holds 15 residues, the cysteine and phenylalanine included. Only CDR3 DNA is held: 45 bases, read in frame from base 1. From a lookup of the germline V gene (reference sequence), CDR1 and CDR2 are SEHNR and FQNEAQ. V is pared back by 3 bases and J by 1 base, with 10 bases lying between the germline termini. The 39 donors, aged about 6 to 95 years, were systemically healthy Caucasian individuals from Russia. Each donor gave 9 to 10 milliliters of peripheral blood, collected into EDTA-treated Vacutainer tubes. Ficoll-Paque density-gradient centrifugation was used to isolate PBMCs, with at least 6.5 million per sample. Trizol reagent was used to extract total RNA from the PBMCs, yielding at least 5 micrograms per sample. For every donor, flow cytometry on a PBMC aliquot measured the percentage of naive CD45RAhigh/CD27high T cells. Concerning this clonotype itself: Its antigen is still unknown. Base-call qualities are not available, and no considerably larger clone is one nucleotide away.

The full study reports these points: Total diversity estimates from one million sequenced T cells were considered lower bounds and underestimates. There was a strong correlation between observed TCR beta diversity and the percentage of naive T cells measured by flow cytometry. Observed TCR beta diversity per million T cells fell roughly linearly with age, and a significant reduction was already apparent by age around 40. The long-lived group showed more naive CD4+ T cells, fewer expanded clones and increased TCR diversity than the aged group, suggesting age selection. Because donor CMV infection status was unknown, age-related changes in expanded clonotypes were potentially confounded. Conclusive comparison of naive and antigen-experienced compartments was prevented by the profiling of bulk unsorted PBMCs.

The TCR sequence derives from a man younger than 35 in good health. Source material: blood. The chain was built from TRBV7-9 and TRBJ2-1; a weak D assignment points to TRBD2 (6 bases agree). Here is the DNA: TGTGCCAGCAGCTTCGACGGGGGATCCTACAATGAGCAGTTCTTC. This encodes CASSFDGGSYNEQFF.